A selection of T cell receptor beta chains follows, all from one sample in a study of control samples from healthy donors and cancer patients. Assay used: immunoSEQ multiplex PCR; TCRdb lists only in-frame clones, some missing. The table gives roughly 200,000 clones; the top ten clones make up around 2% of it. Sequenced sample: blood. The source is a woman between 25 and 40 years old in good health. CDR3s include the opening cysteine and the closing phenylalanine or tryptophan. Each record gives: CDR3 length, J gene, D gene, V gene, CDR3 protein, CDR3 DNA. D genes are given only for firm matches.

CDR3 length: 15; J gene: TRBJ2-1; D gene: TRBD2; V gene: TRBV5-4; CDR3 protein: CASSFRTSLYNEQFF; CDR3 DNA: TGTGCCAGCAGCTTCCGGACTAGTCTATACAATGAGCAGTTCTTC
CDR3 length: 16; J gene: TRBJ2-5; D gene: TRBD2; V gene: TRBV9; CDR3 protein: CASSVGTSGGQETQYF; CDR3 DNA: TGTGCCAGCAGCGTTGGGACTAGCGGGGGGCAAGAGACCCAGTACTTC
CDR3 length: 17; J gene: TRBJ2-2; D gene: -; V gene: TRBV6-2/TRBV6-3; CDR3 protein: CASSYSDSLLGAGELFF; CDR3 DNA: TGTGCCAGCAGTTACTCAGACAGTCTCCTAGGGGCCGGGGAGCTGTTTTTT
CDR3 length: 14; J gene: TRBJ1-1; D gene: -; V gene: TRBV5-6; CDR3 protein: CASSPRDSNTEAFF; CDR3 DNA: TGTGCCAGCAGCCCCCGGGACTCCAACACTGAAGCTTTCTTT
CDR3 length: 12; J gene: TRBJ1-6; D gene: -; V gene: TRBV28; CDR3 protein: CASSLSPRSLHF; CDR3 DNA: TGTGCCAGCAGTTTATCTCCGAGATCCCTCCACTTT
CDR3 length: 13; J gene: TRBJ1-2; D gene: TRBD1; V gene: TRBV12-3/TRBV12-4; CDR3 protein: CASSQTGLYGYTF; CDR3 DNA: TGTGCCAGCAGTCAGACAGGGCTCTATGGCTACACCTTC
CDR3 length: 16; J gene: TRBJ1-1; D gene: -; V gene: TRBV5-4; CDR3 protein: CASSLGSGLRGAEAFF; CDR3 DNA: TGTGCCAGCAGCTTGGGGTCAGGGTTGAGGGGAGCTGAAGCTTTCTTT
CDR3 length: 13; J gene: TRBJ2-3; D gene: -; V gene: TRBV7-3; CDR3 protein: CASSLQITDTQYF; CDR3 DNA: TGTGCCAGCAGCTTACAGATCACAGATACGCAGTATTTT
CDR3 length: 14; J gene: TRBJ2-1; D gene: -; V gene: TRBV16; CDR3 protein: CASSQWGWVNEQFF; CDR3 DNA: TGTGCCAGCAGCCAATGGGGTTGGGTCAATGAGCAGTTCTTC
CDR3 length: 14; J gene: TRBJ2-3; D gene: -; V gene: TRBV9; CDR3 protein: CASSPPQGPDTQYF; CDR3 DNA: TGTGCCAGCAGCCCCCCCCAGGGGCCAGATACGCAGTATTTT
CDR3 length: 10; J gene: TRBJ2-3; D gene: -; V gene: TRBV2; CDR3 protein: CASSEGGLYF; CDR3 DNA: TGTGCCAGCAGTGAAGGGGGCCTGTATTTT
CDR3 length: 12; J gene: TRBJ2-1; D gene: -; V gene: TRBV12-3/TRBV12-4; CDR3 protein: CASSPTGLEQFF; CDR3 DNA: TGTGCCAGCAGCCCTACAGGGCTTGAGCAGTTCTTC
CDR3 length: 18; J gene: TRBJ2-3; D gene: -; V gene: TRBV6-2/TRBV6-3; CDR3 protein: CASSYDIRQGQSTDTQYF; CDR3 DNA: TGTGCCAGCAGTTACGACATTCGCCAGGGGCAATCCACAGATACGCAGTATTTT
CDR3 length: 12; J gene: TRBJ1-1; D gene: TRBD1; V gene: TRBV2; CDR3 protein: CASTQGGTEAFF; CDR3 DNA: TGTGCCAGTACTCAGGGGGGCACTGAAGCTTTCTTT
CDR3 length: 14; J gene: TRBJ1-2; D gene: TRBD1; V gene: TRBV28; CDR3 protein: CASKPGQEAYGYTF; CDR3 DNA: TGTGCCAGCAAACCGGGACAGGAGGCCTATGGCTACACCTTC
CDR3 length: 15; J gene: TRBJ1-5; D gene: -; V gene: TRBV28; CDR3 protein: CASSFTEYSNQPQHF; CDR3 DNA: TGTGCCAGCAGTTTCACAGAATATAGCAATCAGCCCCAGCATTTT
CDR3 length: 13; J gene: TRBJ2-2; D gene: TRBD2; V gene: TRBV5-1; CDR3 protein: CATNDREAGELFF; CDR3 DNA: TGCGCCACAAACGACCGGGAGGCCGGGGAGCTGTTTTTT
CDR3 length: 18; J gene: TRBJ2-1; D gene: TRBD2; V gene: TRBV9; CDR3 protein: CASSVAAGGNSYHNEQFF; CDR3 DNA: TGTGCCAGCAGCGTGGCCGCGGGGGGGAACTCCTACCACAATGAGCAGTTCTTC
CDR3 length: 13; J gene: TRBJ1-4; D gene: -; V gene: TRBV6-5; CDR3 protein: CASRNTGAEKLFF; CDR3 DNA: TGTGCCAGCAGGAATACGGGGGCCGAAAAACTGTTTTTT
CDR3 length: 14; J gene: TRBJ2-7; D gene: -; V gene: TRBV18; CDR3 protein: CASSPGRFFDEQYF; CDR3 DNA: TGTGCCAGCTCACCAGGCAGGTTTTTTGACGAGCAGTACTTC
CDR3 length: 12; J gene: TRBJ1-5; D gene: -; V gene: TRBV6-6; CDR3 protein: CASSQRFQPQHF; CDR3 DNA: TGTGCCAGCAGTCAAAGGTTCCAGCCCCAGCATTTT
CDR3 length: 15; J gene: TRBJ2-7; D gene: -; V gene: TRBV11-3; CDR3 protein: CASSAFPGSPYEQYF; CDR3 DNA: TGTGCCAGCAGCGCCTTTCCAGGCAGTCCCTACGAGCAGTACTTC
CDR3 length: 13; J gene: TRBJ2-5; D gene: -; V gene: TRBV2; CDR3 protein: CASSGGVGKTQYF; CDR3 DNA: TGTGCCAGCAGTGGCGGGGTCGGAAAGACCCAGTACTTC
CDR3 length: 14; J gene: TRBJ2-7; D gene: -; V gene: TRBV5-5; CDR3 protein: CASSLAKGTYEQYF; CDR3 DNA: TGTGCCAGCAGCTTGGCTAAGGGAACCTACGAGCAGTACTTC
CDR3 length: 13; J gene: TRBJ2-7; D gene: -; V gene: TRBV27; CDR3 protein: CASVGGRAGEQYF; CDR3 DNA: TGTGCCAGCGTTGGGGGCAGGGCGGGAGAGCAGTACTTC
CDR3 length: 15; J gene: TRBJ2-7; D gene: -; V gene: TRBV5-8; CDR3 protein: CASSFGSPPTYEQYF; CDR3 DNA: TGTGCCAGCAGCTTTGGTTCCCCCCCAACCTACGAGCAGTACTTC
CDR3 length: 16; J gene: TRBJ1-3; D gene: -; V gene: TRBV7-9; CDR3 protein: CASSPSLRTYGNTIYF; CDR3 DNA: TGTGCCAGCAGCCCGTCGCTACGGACGTATGGAAACACCATATATTTT
CDR3 length: 16; J gene: TRBJ2-1; D gene: TRBD2; V gene: TRBV29-1; CDR3 protein: CSVEDYRSGGLNEQFF; CDR3 DNA: TGCAGCGTTGAAGATTACCGGAGCGGGGGGCTCAATGAGCAGTTCTTC
CDR3 length: 16; J gene: TRBJ2-2; D gene: TRBD2; V gene: TRBV28; CDR3 protein: CASSLYVAGGLRELFF; CDR3 DNA: TGTGCCAGCAGTCTCTACGTAGCGGGGGGCCTCAGGGAGCTGTTTTTT
CDR3 length: 14; J gene: TRBJ2-3; D gene: TRBD2; V gene: TRBV5-4; CDR3 protein: CASSSQRGADTQYF; CDR3 DNA: TGTGCCAGCAGCTCCCAGCGGGGTGCAGATACGCAGTATTTT
CDR3 length: 15; J gene: TRBJ2-1; D gene: TRBD1; V gene: TRBV7-2; CDR3 protein: CASSSTGDPYNEQFF; CDR3 DNA: TGTGCCAGCAGCTCGACAGGGGACCCCTACAATGAGCAGTTCTTC
CDR3 length: 15; J gene: TRBJ1-4; D gene: -; V gene: TRBV14; CDR3 protein: CASSPLRGPNEKLFF; CDR3 DNA: TGTGCCAGCAGCCCCCTTCGCGGCCCTAATGAAAAACTGTTTTTT
CDR3 length: 13; J gene: TRBJ1-2; D gene: -; V gene: TRBV27; CDR3 protein: CASSLGGGYGYTF; CDR3 DNA: TGTGCCAGCAGTTTGGGGGGTGGGTATGGCTACACCTTC
CDR3 length: 11; J gene: TRBJ1-3; D gene: -; V gene: TRBV9; CDR3 protein: CASSPGATIYF; CDR3 DNA: TGTGCCAGCAGCCCCGGCGCCACCATATATTTT
CDR3 length: 14; J gene: TRBJ2-3; D gene: TRBD2; V gene: TRBV23-1; CDR3 protein: CASKTGGLTDTQYF; CDR3 DNA: TGCGCCAGCAAGACGGGGGGGCTCACAGATACGCAGTATTTT
CDR3 length: 14; J gene: TRBJ1-4; D gene: TRBD1; V gene: TRBV2; CDR3 protein: CASRTGTTNEKLFF; CDR3 DNA: TGTGCCAGCAGGACAGGGACAACTAATGAAAAACTGTTTTTT
CDR3 length: 15; J gene: TRBJ1-1; D gene: -; V gene: TRBV5-4; CDR3 protein: CASSLVGGPDTEAFF; CDR3 DNA: TGTGCCAGCAGCTTGGTGGGAGGGCCGGACACTGAAGCTTTCTTT
CDR3 length: 14; J gene: TRBJ1-5; D gene: -; V gene: TRBV25-1; CDR3 protein: CASRAGGSNQPQHF; CDR3 DNA: TGTGCCAGCAGGGCCGGGGGAAGCAATCAGCCCCAGCATTTT
CDR3 length: 17; J gene: TRBJ2-7; D gene: TRBD1; V gene: TRBV28; CDR3 protein: CASSLNFPGQGNSEQYF; CDR3 DNA: TGTGCCAGCAGCCTAAACTTCCCGGGACAGGGGAATAGCGAGCAGTACTTC